A single TCR beta chain is shown here with its context. It was with a sample-barcoded 5' primer and a J-beta primer mix that a second PCR of roughly 7 to 11 cycles was run. Sequencing recovered at least 2.5 million CDR3-containing paired-end reads from each sample. TCRdb processed the 5' RACE reads anew with MiXCR; each CDR3 protein has one entry. The sample records about a million distinct CDR3 sequences, under 50% being singletons. The CDR3 has 15 amino acids. Germline CDR1 and CDR2: MNHEY and SMNVEV (reference sequence). With V trimmed by 2 bases and J by 4 bases, 6 bases remained unmatched. The data stem from a study of blood T cells in healthy people across ages.

The sample consisted of blood. The receptor was derived from a man between 25 and 39 years old in good health. V is TRBV27 and J is TRBJ1-2; TRBD1 agrees at 8 bases. The CDR3 DNA reads TGTGCCAGCAGTTTAGGGGCAGGGGGCTTCTATGGCTACACCTTC. It translates to CASSLGAGGFYGYTF.